This TCR beta chain was found in a study of glioma-infiltrating T cells after dendritic cell vaccination. On the study more broadly: Dendritic cells derived from monocytes and pulsed with autologous tumor lysate formed the vaccine.

The immunoSEQ assay amplified TCRB CDR3 from up to 2 ug DNA. Primers: 60 V beta forward and 13 J beta reverse. Method: immunoSEQ multiplex PCR; TCRdb's copy keeps in-frame clones and lacks some. The data contain roughly 96,000 clones, roughly 83% of them singletons. This clone was counted a few times. Looked up from germline, CDR1 is MNHEY and CDR2 is SMNVEV (reference sequence). The CDR3 is made up of 17 amino acids. V gave up 5 bases and J gave up 7 bases; unmatched junction bases: 13. All glioblastoma patients lacked an isocitrate dehydrogenase mutation. The receptor was derived from a human donor with glioblastoma. Sequenced here: blood, sampled before dendritic cell vaccination. The gene calls are TRBV27 and TRBJ2-1; 11 bases match TRBD2. The CDR3 protein is CASSTNVGLAVINEQFF. CDR3 bases: TGTGCCAGCAGTACCAATGTGGGACTAGCGGTCATTAATGAGCAGTTCTTC.